This T cell receptor (beta chain) came from a study of cytomegalovirus exposure and HLA in healthy donors. Points from the study as a whole: CMV serostatus was the only immune exposure information that was available. Analyzed later, most CMV-associated TCR beta chains appeared HLA-restricted.

PCR was performed using 60 Vbeta and 13 Jbeta primers. Per the authors' pipeline: As a later analysis found, there were 80 million or so unique TCR beta chains, of which around 10 million were shared. Some clones are missing from TCRdb's copy, which holds only in-frame ones; the method was immunoSEQ multiplex PCR. V and J calls plus clone size are reproduced from that table; the DNA served to infer D and trimming. This sample yields about 82,000 clones, of which 65% to 85% are seen a single time; 3% to 3.5% belongs to the top ten. CDR3 length equals 15 residues. CDR1 and CDR2 from the germline V gene are SGHTS and YDEGEE. J gave up 2 bases and V 4 bases, and 4 bases lay outside the gene matches. About this clone itself: As yet, its antigen is unknown.

The TCR originated in a man between 45 and 60 years old in good health and CMV-seronegative. The V and J genes are TRBV5-8 and TRBJ2-1, with 9 bases fitting TRBD1. Source material: PBMCs. In nucleotides, the CDR3 is TGTGCCAGCAGCCTAGGACAGGGGCCCTACAATGAGCAGTTCTTC. Translation: CASSLGQGPYNEQFF.